These 16 T cell receptor beta chains share one sample of origin, sequenced in a study of T cell responses to AZD1222 COVID-19 vaccine. Generated by immunoSEQ multiplex PCR, the TCRdb table keeps only in-frame clones and is missing some. The sample comprises some 200,000 clones, roughly 91% of which are singletons, and 0.95% to 1.1% rests with the top ten. The sequencing used peripheral blood, collected on day 0 of MenACWY control vaccination. These receptors were obtained from an adult in good health.

The chain couples TRBV30 to TRBJ1-2; 8 bases fit TRBD1. Germline CDR1 GTSNPN, CDR2 SVGIG (reference sequence). Unmatched junction bases numbered 11, after V lost 4 bases and J lost 1 base. This CDR3 region has 16 residues. CDR3 coding DNA: TGTGCCTGGAAACCCGGGACAGGACGGGGTAACTATGGCTACACCTTC. This codes for CAWKPGTGRGNYGYTF.

The J gene is TRBJ2-2, the V gene TRBV6-5; the D gene is possibly TRBD2 (7 bases). The germline V gene has CDR1 MNHEY and CDR2 SVGAGI. This CDR3 has 15 amino acids. V gave up 6 bases and J gave up 4 bases, with 15 bases separating them. The CDR3: CASSPGGTSTGELFF. In nucleotides, the CDR3 is TGTGCCAGCAGCCCCGGGGGGACATCCACCGGGGAGCTGTTTTTT.

The CDR3 bases are TGTGCCAGCAGCCTACAGGAATTACACACTGAAGCTTTCTTT. Its translation is CASSLQELHTEAFF. V gene TRBV28 combines with J gene TRBJ1-1; possibly TRBD1 for D (5 bases). This CDR3 comprises 14 residues. CDR1 is MDHEN and CDR2 is SYDVKM in the germline V gene. Deletions cut 6 bases from V and 3 bases from J, with 14 bases between.

This chain uses TRBV28 with TRBJ1-1; D is possibly TRBD1 (5 bases). The V gene's germline CDR1 is MDHEN and CDR2 SYDVKM. V lost 2 bases and J 2 bases, leaving 12 bases between the germline ends. The CDR3 runs to 15 residues. CDR3 DNA: TGTGCCAGCAGTTTACCCCTGGGGGTAAACACTGAAGCTTTCTTT. Translating gives CASSLPLGVNTEAFF.

This rearrangement joins TRBV19 to TRBJ2-7; 7 nucleotides match TRBD1. Germline loops: CDR1 LNHDA, CDR2 SQIVND (reference sequence). The J segment lost 2 bases and the V segment lost 5 bases, leaving 12 bases of the junction unmatched. The CDR3 covers 16 residues. This CDR3 is CASSPPGQAFPYEQYF. In DNA, the CDR3 is TGTGCCAGTAGTCCTCCCGGACAGGCGTTCCCCTACGAGCAGTACTTC.

V gene TRBV5-4 combines with J gene TRBJ2-7; D is ambiguous. CDR1 is SGHNT, CDR2 YYREEE, per germline (reference sequence). CDR3 size: 13 residues. Trimming took off 2 bases at V and 6 bases at J, with 12 bases between the two ends. In DNA form, the CDR3 reads TGTGCCAGCAGCTTTGGTGTCGCCTCCGAGCAGTACTTC. Translation gives CASSFGVASEQYF.

In its sample, this clone was seen once. The V call is TRBV9, the J call TRBJ2-3, with D possibly being TRBD1 (7 bases). This CDR3 spans 14 amino acids. V was shortened by 0 bases and J by 11 bases, with 16 bases between the two germline ends. Germline assignment: CDR1 SGDLS and CDR2 YYNGEE. The DNA for the CDR3 is TGTGCCAGCAGCGTAGCAGGGACTTCAGGGGGGCAGTATTTT. Its protein product is CASSVAGTSGGQYF.

This rearrangement joins TRBV9 to TRBJ2-5, with D perhaps given as TRBD1 or TRBD2 (5 bases each). This CDR3 spans 14 amino acids. Germline CDR1 is SGDLS and CDR2 is YYNGEE. V dropped 4 bases and J dropped 1 base, with 11 bases sitting between them. Here the CDR3 DNA reads TGTGCCAGCAGCTCCCGGGGCCTCCAAGAGACCCAGTACTTC. As protein: CASSSRGLQETQYF.

This rearrangement joins TRBV2 to TRBJ2-5; D is possibly TRBD2 (6 bases). Germline V gene lookup returns CDR1 SNHLY and CDR2 FYNNEI. The ends were cut back, 6 bases at V and 4 bases at J, with 15 bases in the middle. The CDR3 runs 14 residues. This CDR3 is CASRAGLSLETQYF. DNA of the CDR3: TGTGCCAGCAGGGCGGGACTCAGCCTAGAGACCCAGTACTTC.

This chain joins TRBV5-6 and TRBJ2-7; the D is unclear. V was cut by 0 bases and J by 2 bases, with 9 bases left in between. CDR1 and CDR2 from the germline V gene are SGHDT and YYEEEE. This CDR3 is built from 14 residues. Written as DNA, the CDR3 is TGTGCCAGCAGCTTGGAAGGCACACCCTACGAGCAGTACTTC. It is translated as CASSLEGTPYEQYF.

Remarks on this clone: No DNA is shown, since the ends of the CDR3 on it are uncertain; the CDR3 is the one TCRdb lists. This rearrangement joins TRBV30 to TRBJ1-2; the D call in the table, TRBD1, was not verified against the DNA. CDR1 GTSNPN and CDR2 SVGIG come from the germline V gene (reference sequence). The CDR3 comprises 15 residues, both ends counted. This CDR3 is CAFLGQGLRGYGCTF.

This sequence joins TRBV10-3 and TRBJ1-3; no reliable D call. The CDR3 is made up of 14 amino acids. The V and J ends lost 0 bases and 5 bases respectively, with 8 bases between them. Germline V gene lookup returns CDR1 ENHRY and CDR2 SYGVKD. As DNA, the CDR3 is TGTGCCATCAGTGAGTCGTCCGGGCGAAACACCATATATTTT. Protein sequence: CAISESSGRNTIYF.

The J gene is TRBJ1-6, the V gene TRBV6-5, with D perhaps matching TRBD1 (6 bases). This CDR3 spans 11 amino acids. V was cut by 11 bases and J by 10 bases, with 12 bases left in between. Germline CDR1 MNHEY, CDR2 SVGAGI. The CDR3 spells CAGGRDSPLHF. The CDR3, as DNA: TGTGCCGGGGGCCGAGACTCACCCCTCCACTTT.

The V call is TRBV6-1, the J call TRBJ2-7; D is unresolved. The CDR3 is 15 residues long. Germline V gene data show CDR1 as MNHNS and CDR2 as SASEGT. The germline V and J ends were trimmed by 0 bases and 0 bases, with 9 bases remaining between them. The CDR3 loop reads CASSEALRLSYEQYF. DNA for the CDR3: TGTGCCAGCAGTGAAGCGCTGAGGCTCTCCTACGAGCAGTACTTC.

The chain recombines TRBV18 with TRBJ2-1; 7 bases match TRBD1. Trimming cost V 1 base and J 6 bases; bases outside gene matches: 0. Germline CDR1 is KGHSH and CDR2 is LQKENI. This CDR3 contains 13 residues. This CDR3 is CASSPRQGNEQFF. CDR3 DNA: TGTGCCAGCTCACCACGACAGGGCAATGAGCAGTTCTTC.

CDR3 region: CATSASSSGNTIYF. The CDR3 nucleotides read TGTGCCACCTCCGCCTCTTCCTCTGGAAACACCATATATTTT. V and J are TRBV19 and TRBJ1-3; D ambiguous. The CDR3 totals 14 residues. V lost 10 bases, J lost 0 bases, and 13 bases lay in between. CDR1 is LNHDA, CDR2 SQIVND, per germline (reference sequence).